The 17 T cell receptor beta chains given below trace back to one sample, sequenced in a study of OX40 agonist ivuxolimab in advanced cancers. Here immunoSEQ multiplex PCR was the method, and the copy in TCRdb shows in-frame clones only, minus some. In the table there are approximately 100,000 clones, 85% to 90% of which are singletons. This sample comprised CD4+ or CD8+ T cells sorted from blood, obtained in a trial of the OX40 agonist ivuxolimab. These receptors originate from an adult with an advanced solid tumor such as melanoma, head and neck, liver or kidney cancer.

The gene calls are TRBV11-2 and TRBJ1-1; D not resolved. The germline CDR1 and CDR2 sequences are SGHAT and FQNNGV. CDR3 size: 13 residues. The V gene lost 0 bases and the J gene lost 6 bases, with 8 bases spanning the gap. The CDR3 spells CASSLDFGAEAFF. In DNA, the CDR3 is TGTGCCAGCAGCTTAGATTTTGGGGCTGAAGCTTTCTTT.

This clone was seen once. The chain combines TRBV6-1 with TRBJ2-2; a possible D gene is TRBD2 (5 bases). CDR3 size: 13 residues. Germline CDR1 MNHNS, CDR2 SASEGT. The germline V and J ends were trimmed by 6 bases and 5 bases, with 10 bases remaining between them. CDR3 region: CASRREGTGELFF. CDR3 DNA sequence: TGTGCCAGCAGGAGAGAGGGAACCGGGGAGCTGTTTTTT.

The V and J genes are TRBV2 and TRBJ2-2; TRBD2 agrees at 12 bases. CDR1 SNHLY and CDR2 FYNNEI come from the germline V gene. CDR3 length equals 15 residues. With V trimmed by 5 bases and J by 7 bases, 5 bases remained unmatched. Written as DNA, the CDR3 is TGTGCCAGCAGTCCTAGCGGGGGGGCCGGCGGGGAGCTGTTTTTT. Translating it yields CASSPSGGAGGELFF.

The CDR3 bases are TGTGCCAGCAGTGCTCGGAAAGGGACCCAGTACTTC. Amino acids: CASSARKGTQYF. V and J are TRBV28 and TRBJ2-5, with D uncertain. Germline V gene data show CDR1 as MDHEN and CDR2 as SYDVKM. The CDR3 spans 12 residues. Trimming pared 5 bases from V and 7 bases from J, leaving 11 bases between. The whole variable domain, remainder taken from reference TRBV28 and TRBJ2-5, is DVKVTQSSRYLVKRTGEKVFLECVQDMDHENMFWYRQDPGLGLRLIYFSYDVKMKEKGDIPEGYSVSREKKERFSLILESASTNQTSMYLCASSARKGTQYFGPGTRLLVL.

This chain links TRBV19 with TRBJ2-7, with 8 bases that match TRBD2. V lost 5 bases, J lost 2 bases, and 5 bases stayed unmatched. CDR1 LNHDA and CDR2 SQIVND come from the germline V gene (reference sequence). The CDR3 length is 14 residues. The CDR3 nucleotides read TGTGCCAGTAGTCCTGGACTAGCCCCCTACGAGCAGTACTTC. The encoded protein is CASSPGLAPYEQYF.

CDR3 residues: CASSISGLPGYTF. As DNA, the CDR3 is TGTGCCAGCAGCATATCAGGGTTACCTGGCTACACCTTC. This chain uses TRBV9 with TRBJ1-2; D is possibly TRBD1 (5 bases). With 4 bases removed from V and 7 bases from J, the gap between germline ends came to 14 bases. CDR1 is SGDLS and CDR2 is YYNGEE in the germline V gene. This CDR3 has 13 amino acids.

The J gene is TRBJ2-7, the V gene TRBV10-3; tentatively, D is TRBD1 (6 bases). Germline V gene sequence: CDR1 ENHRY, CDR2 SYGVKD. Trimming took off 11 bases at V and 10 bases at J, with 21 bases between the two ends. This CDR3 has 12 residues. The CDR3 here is CASHGGGERQYF. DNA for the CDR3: TGTGCCTCCCACGGTGGGGGCGAGAGACAGTACTTC.

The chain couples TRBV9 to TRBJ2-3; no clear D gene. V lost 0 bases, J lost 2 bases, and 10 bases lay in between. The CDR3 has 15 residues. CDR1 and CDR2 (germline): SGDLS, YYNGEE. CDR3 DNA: TGTGCCAGCAGCGTAGACCAACGAACCACAGATACGCAGTATTTT. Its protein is CASSVDQRTTDTQYF.

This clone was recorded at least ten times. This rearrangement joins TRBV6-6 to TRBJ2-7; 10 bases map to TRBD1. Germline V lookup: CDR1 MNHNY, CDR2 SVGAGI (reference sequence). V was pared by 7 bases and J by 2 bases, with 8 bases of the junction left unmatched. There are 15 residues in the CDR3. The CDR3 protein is CASTGGDRGPYEQYF. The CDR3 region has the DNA TGTGCCAGCACCGGAGGGGACAGGGGCCCCTACGAGCAGTACTTC.

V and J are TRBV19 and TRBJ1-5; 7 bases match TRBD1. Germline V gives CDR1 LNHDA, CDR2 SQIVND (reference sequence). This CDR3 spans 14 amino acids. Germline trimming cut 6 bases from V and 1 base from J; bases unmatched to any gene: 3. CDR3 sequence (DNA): TGTGCCAGTAGACCAGGGGGGAGCAATCAGCCCCAGCATTTT. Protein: CASRPGGSNQPQHF.

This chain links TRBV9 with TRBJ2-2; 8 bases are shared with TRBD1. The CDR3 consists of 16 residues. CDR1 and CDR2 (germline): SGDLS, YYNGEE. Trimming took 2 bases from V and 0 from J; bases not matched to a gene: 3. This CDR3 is CASSVGQGPNTGELFF. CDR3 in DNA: TGTGCCAGCAGCGTCGGACAGGGCCCGAACACCGGGGAGCTGTTTTTT.

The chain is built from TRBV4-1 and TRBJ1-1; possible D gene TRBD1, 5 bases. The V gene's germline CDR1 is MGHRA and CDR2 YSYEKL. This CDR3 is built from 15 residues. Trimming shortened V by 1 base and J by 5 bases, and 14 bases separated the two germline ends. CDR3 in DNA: TGCGCCAGCAGCCAAGGGAGGGGACTGTTTACTGAAGCTTTCTTT. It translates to CASSQGRGLFTEAFF.

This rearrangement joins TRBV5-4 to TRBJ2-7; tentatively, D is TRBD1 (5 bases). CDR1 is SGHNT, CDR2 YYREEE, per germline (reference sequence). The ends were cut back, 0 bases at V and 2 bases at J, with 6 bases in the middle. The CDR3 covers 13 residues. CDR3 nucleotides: TGTGCCAGCAGCTTGGCAGGGCCCTACGAGCAGTACTTC. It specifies CASSLAGPYEQYF.

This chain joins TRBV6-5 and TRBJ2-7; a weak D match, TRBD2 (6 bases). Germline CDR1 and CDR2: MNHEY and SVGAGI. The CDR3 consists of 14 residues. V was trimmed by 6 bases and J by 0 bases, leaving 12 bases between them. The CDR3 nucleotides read TGTGCCAGCAGAAAGGCAGCGGGCTCCTACGAGCAGTACTTC. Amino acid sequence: CASRKAAGSYEQYF.

CDR3 residues: CASSLDAGTDTQYF. The CDR3 nucleotides are TGTGCCAGCAGCTTAGATGCGGGCACAGATACGCAGTATTTT. This rearrangement joins TRBV7-9 to TRBJ2-3; D call uncertain. The CDR3 sequence is 14 residues long. Trimming took 1 base from V and 1 from J, leaving 6 bases between them. Germline V gives CDR1 SEHNR, CDR2 FQNEAQ (reference sequence).

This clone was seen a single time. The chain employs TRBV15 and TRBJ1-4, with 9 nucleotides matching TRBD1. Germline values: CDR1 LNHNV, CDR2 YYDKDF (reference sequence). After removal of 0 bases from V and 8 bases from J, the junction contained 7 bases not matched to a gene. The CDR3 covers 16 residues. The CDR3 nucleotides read TGTGCCACCAGCAGAGATCCTACAGGGGGCCTGGAAAAACTGTTTTTT. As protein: CATSRDPTGGLEKLFF. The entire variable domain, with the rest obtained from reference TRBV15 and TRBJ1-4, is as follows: DAMVIQNPRYQVTQFGKPVTLSCSQTLNHNVMYWYQQKSSQAPKLLFHYYDKDFNNEADTPDNFQSRRPNTSFCFLDIRSPGLGDTAMYLCATSRDPTGGLEKLFFGSGTQLSVL.

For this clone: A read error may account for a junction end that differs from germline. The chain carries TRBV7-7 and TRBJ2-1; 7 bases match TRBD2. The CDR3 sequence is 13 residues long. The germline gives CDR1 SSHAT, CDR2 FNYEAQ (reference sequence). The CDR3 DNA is TGTGCTAGCAGCACCGGGACTACGGGCATTTTGTTCTTC. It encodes CASSTGTTGILFF.